Given below is one T cell receptor (beta chain) in context. Its antigen is not known. The sample belongs to a study of T cells in localized non-small cell lung cancer. General study results and limits: Among the top 100 tumor clones, a median roughly 57 appeared in adjacent lung. Adjacent uninvolved lung had the highest clonality, suggesting focused antigen responses. A single tumor region was sequenced, leaving heterogeneity possible. Longer survival (overall) was linked to higher T cell density in blood.

The germline gives CDR1 SNHLY, CDR2 FYNNEI. The germline V and J ends were trimmed by 4 bases and 0 bases, with 23 bases remaining between them. This CDR3 has 19 residues. Profiling relied on immunoSEQ multiplex PCR, and the TCRdb table lists in-frame clones only, not all of them. There are around 90,000 clones in the sample; 80% occur only once, and roughly 19% lies in the top ten. The chain joins TRBV2 to TRBJ2-3; TRBD1 might be the D (7 bases). The receptor comes from a man aged 35 to 69 with stage II squamous cell lung carcinoma. The specimen was PBMCs, collected before any cancer treatment. In DNA, the CDR3 is TGTGCCAGCAGTGTCGGAGGGGGCGTCGGATTTCCGAGCACAGATACGCAGTATTTT. Its translation: CASSVGGGVGFPSTDTQYF.